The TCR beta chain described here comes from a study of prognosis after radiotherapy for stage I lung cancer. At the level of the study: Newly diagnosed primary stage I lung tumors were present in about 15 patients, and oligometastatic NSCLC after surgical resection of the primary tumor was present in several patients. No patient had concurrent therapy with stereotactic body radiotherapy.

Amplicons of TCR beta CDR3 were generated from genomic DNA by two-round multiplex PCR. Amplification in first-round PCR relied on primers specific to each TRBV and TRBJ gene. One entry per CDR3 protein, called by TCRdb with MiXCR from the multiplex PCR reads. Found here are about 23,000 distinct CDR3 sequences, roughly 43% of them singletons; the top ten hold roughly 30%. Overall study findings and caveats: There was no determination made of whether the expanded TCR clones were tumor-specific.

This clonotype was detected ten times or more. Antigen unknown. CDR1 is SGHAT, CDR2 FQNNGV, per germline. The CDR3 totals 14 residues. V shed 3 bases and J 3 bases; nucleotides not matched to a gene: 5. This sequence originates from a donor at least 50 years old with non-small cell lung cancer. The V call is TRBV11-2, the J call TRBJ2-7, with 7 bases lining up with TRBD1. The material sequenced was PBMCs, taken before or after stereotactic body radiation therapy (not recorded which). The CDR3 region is CASSFRTGDYEQYF. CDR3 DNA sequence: TGTGCCAGCAGCTTTCGGACAGGTGACTACGAGCAGTACTTC.